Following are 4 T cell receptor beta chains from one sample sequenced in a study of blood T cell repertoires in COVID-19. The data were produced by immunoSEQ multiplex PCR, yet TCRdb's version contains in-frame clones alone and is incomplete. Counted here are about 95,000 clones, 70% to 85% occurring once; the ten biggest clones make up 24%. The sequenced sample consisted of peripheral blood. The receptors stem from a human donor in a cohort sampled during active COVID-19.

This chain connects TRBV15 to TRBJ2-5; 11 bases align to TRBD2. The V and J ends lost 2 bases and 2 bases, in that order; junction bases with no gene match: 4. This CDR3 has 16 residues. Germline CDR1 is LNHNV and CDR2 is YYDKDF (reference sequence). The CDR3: CATSRYTSGGQETQYF. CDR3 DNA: TGTGCCACCAGCAGATATACTAGCGGGGGACAAGAGACCCAGTACTTC.

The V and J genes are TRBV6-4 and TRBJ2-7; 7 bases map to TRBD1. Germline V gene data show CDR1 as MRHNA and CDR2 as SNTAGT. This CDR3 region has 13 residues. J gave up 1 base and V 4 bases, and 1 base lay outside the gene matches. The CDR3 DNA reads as TGTGCCAGCAGTGTGGGACAGTCCTACGAGCAGTACTTC. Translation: CASSVGQSYEQYF.

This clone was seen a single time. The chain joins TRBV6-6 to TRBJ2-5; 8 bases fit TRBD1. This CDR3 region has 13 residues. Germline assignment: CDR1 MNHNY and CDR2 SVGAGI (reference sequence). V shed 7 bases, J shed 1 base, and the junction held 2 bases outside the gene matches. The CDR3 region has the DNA TGTGCCAGCAAACAGGGGGGCCAAGAGACCCAGTACTTC. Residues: CASKQGGQETQYF.

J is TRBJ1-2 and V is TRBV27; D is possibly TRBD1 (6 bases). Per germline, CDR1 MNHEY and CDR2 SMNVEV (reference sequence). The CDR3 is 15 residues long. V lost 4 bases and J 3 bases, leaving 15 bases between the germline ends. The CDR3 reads CASSSHLGADYGYTF. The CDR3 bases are TGTGCCAGCAGTTCCCATTTGGGGGCCGACTATGGCTACACCTTC.